This T cell receptor (beta chain) was sequenced during a study of shared clonotypes between healthy human individuals. Details on this clone: Its antigen is not identified.

At deep level, the assay was performed. Ten immunoSEQ deep assay plates were used to sequence unsorted PBMC DNA. How the authors handled the data: ImmunoSEQ output lacked quality scores and full-length reads, limiting matched filtering. Sequencing was performed with immunoSEQ multiplex PCR; in TCRdb, only in-frame clones are kept and a portion is missing. The V and J calls and clone size come from that table; D and trimming were worked out from the DNA. The table records 450,000 or so clones, approximately 80% of them present only once. Study conclusions and caveats: An effect of sequencing depth on clonotype sharing among donors was expected.

Germline CDR1 reads MNHEY; CDR2 reads SMNVEV (reference sequence). The CDR3 totals 15 residues. With 5 bases clipped from V and 0 bases from J, the junction kept 4 bases outside the gene matches. The chain combines TRBV27 with TRBJ2-7; 10 nucleotides line up with TRBD1. The sequenced material came from PBMCs. This receptor was identified in a woman aged 40 to 55 in good health. Some clones in this sample may be carry-over from other donors' samples. The CDR3 nucleotides read TGTGCCAGCAGTAGCCGGGACAGGGGCTCCTACGAGCAGTACTTC. Amino acids: CASSSRDRGSYEQYF.